Following are 5 T cell receptor beta chains from one sample sequenced in a study of blood T cell repertoires in COVID-19. TCRdb keeps only in-frame clones here, not all; method: immunoSEQ multiplex PCR. The table shows hundreds of thousands of clones, with 86% occurring only once. The sample comprised PBMCs or T cells enriched from blood (not recorded which). These receptors originate from a woman between 40 and 50 years old with acute COVID-19.

The chain couples TRBV11-3 to TRBJ2-7, with D possibly TRBD2 on 7 matching bases. From germline, CDR1 is SGHNT and CDR2 YENEEA. The CDR3 is made up of 17 amino acids. The germline V and J ends were trimmed by 5 bases and 0 bases, with 20 bases remaining between them. Written as DNA, the CDR3 is TGTGCCAGCAGCCTAGGGGGTGGGCTAGCGGCCTCCTACGAGCAGTACTTC. Protein: CASSLGGGLAASYEQYF.

This clone occurred once. The V and J genes are TRBV27 and TRBJ1-2, with D maybe TRBD1 (6 bases). The germline V gene has CDR1 MNHEY and CDR2 SMNVEV (reference sequence). Trimming removed 6 bases at V and 4 bases at J, with 12 bases between. The CDR3 has 13 amino acids. The CDR3 loop is CASSPQGSYGYTF. Here the CDR3 DNA reads TGTGCCAGCAGCCCACAGGGCTCCTATGGCTACACCTTC.

The chain has TRBV18 and TRBJ2-2, with 9 positions matching TRBD2. The CDR3 length is 15 residues. Germline V gene data show CDR1 as KGHSH and CDR2 as LQKENI. The junction had 2 bases not matched to a gene; V was cut back by 3 bases and J by 3 bases. In DNA, the CDR3 is TGTGCCAGCTCACCTAGCGGGAGTTACACCGGGGAGCTGTTTTTT. Its protein is CASSPSGSYTGELFF.

The V gene is TRBV7-8, the J gene TRBJ1-5; 9 bases align to TRBD1. Germline CDR1 reads SGHVS; CDR2 reads FQNEAQ. The CDR3 is 18 residues long. Trimming removed 5 bases from V and 0 bases from J; junction bases left unmatched: 11. CDR3 amino acids: CASSTDRGNSYSNQPQHF. The CDR3 nucleotides read TGTGCCAGCAGCACAGACAGGGGGAATAGCTATAGCAATCAGCCCCAGCATTTT.

This clone was recorded only once. The chain recombines TRBV10-1 with TRBJ2-5; D uncertain. The CDR3 runs 12 residues. V lost 6 bases and J lost 5, with 10 bases in between. Germline loops: CDR1 WNHNN, CDR2 SYGVQD (reference sequence). The CDR3, as DNA: TGCGCCAGCAGCCCTGACTTGGAGACCCAGTACTTC. Protein product: CASSPDLETQYF.